Listed here are 13 T cell receptor beta chains from one sample, sequenced in a study of human T cells and chemical hapten exposure. TCRdb re-called the RACE reads with MiXCR, one entry per CDR3 protein. The data contain around 120,000 distinct CDR3 sequences, approximately 13% of them seen just once; the ten biggest clones take up around 2.7%. The time point here: pre-sensitization, week 0. The treatment here: therapeutic diphenylcyclopropenone sensitization with weekly scalp DPC. The specimen comprised whole blood, sampled in connection with sensitization to the hapten diphenylcyclopropenone (DPC). The receptors were sampled from a woman aged 18-30 years with alopecia areata. Some clones in this sample may be carry-over from other donors' samples.

This clonotype was counted between two and nine times. J is TRBJ2-5 and V is TRBV28; weak D call: TRBD2 (5 bases). This CDR3 is 17 amino acids long. Germline V lookup: CDR1 MDHEN, CDR2 SYDVKM. Trimming shortened V by 5 bases and J by 4 bases, and 23 bases separated the two germline ends. The CDR3 DNA follows: TGTGCCAGCAGTCCCCCCGGGGTAAGGGTAATTGGAGAGACCCAGTACTTC. It is translated as CASSPPGVRVIGETQYF.

This clonotype was seen more than once but under ten times. J is TRBJ2-2 and V is TRBV11-2, with 9 bases fitting TRBD2. Trimming took 7 bases from V and 10 from J; bases not matched to a gene: 13. This CDR3 has 15 residues. Per germline, CDR1 SGHAT and CDR2 FQNNGV. In DNA form, the CDR3 reads TGTGCCAGCACCGACGGACTAGCGAAAAGAAAGGAGCTGTTTTTT. This gives the protein CASTDGLAKRKELFF.

This clonotype was observed many times. The V gene is TRBV12-3 or TRBV12-4, the J gene TRBJ1-5; 7 bases map to TRBD1. The V gene end was trimmed by 3 bases and the J gene end by 6 bases; junction bases not matched to a gene: 8. The CDR3 is 15 amino acids. CDR3 sequence reads: CASSLGRGRPQPQHF. The DNA of the CDR3 is TGTGCCAGCAGTTTGGGCAGGGGGAGGCCTCAGCCCCAGCATTTT.

The chain couples TRBV6-1 to TRBJ2-2; TRBD1 matches 7 bases. In germline, CDR1 is MNHNS, CDR2 SASEGT. The CDR3 contains 15 residues. V lost 7 bases and J lost 6; bases outside the gene matches: 11. CDR3 amino acids: CASTGQEVGAGELFF. CDR3 DNA sequence: TGTGCCAGCACTGGACAGGAGGTGGGGGCCGGGGAGCTGTTTTTT.

The chain couples TRBV11-2 to TRBJ2-7, with D possibly TRBD1 on 5 matching bases. The CDR3 spans 15 residues. Germline assignment: CDR1 SGHAT and CDR2 FQNNGV. Trimming removed 3 bases from V and 3 bases from J, with 15 bases in between. This chain's CDR3 is CASSFRGTPNYEQYF. The DNA of the CDR3 is TGTGCCAGCAGCTTTAGGGGTACCCCCAACTACGAGCAGTACTTC. Combining the CDR3 with reference TRBV11-2 and TRBJ2-7 gives the whole variable domain EAGVAQSPRYKIIEKRQSVAFWCNPISGHATLYWYQQILGQGPKLLIQFQNNGVVDDSQLPKDRFSAERLKGVDSTLKIQPAKLEDSAVYLCASSFRGTPNYEQYFGPGTRLTVT.

Within the sample, this clonotype is medium-sized. The rearrangement uses TRBV20-1 and TRBJ2-1; 8 bases agree with TRBD2. The trim removed 4 bases at V and 0 bases at J, leaving 5 bases unmatched. The CDR3 extends over 15 amino acids. The V gene's germline CDR1 is DFQATT and CDR2 SNEGSKA (reference sequence). The CDR3: CSAISGVSSYNEQFF. The CDR3, as DNA: TGCAGTGCTATTAGCGGGGTTAGCTCCTACAATGAGCAGTTCTTC.

This clonotype was counted a few times. This rearrangement joins TRBV4-2 to TRBJ1-1; D perhaps matches TRBD1 (6 bases). Deletions cut 1 base from V and 8 bases from J, with 11 bases between. Per the germline V gene, CDR1 is LGHNA and CDR2 is YNFKEQ. The CDR3 consists of 13 residues. The chain's CDR3 is CASSQAIGTEAFF. DNA of the CDR3: TGTGCCAGCAGCCAAGCAATCGGGACAGAAGCTTTCTTT.

This chain connects TRBV11-2 to TRBJ1-2; D not certain. The CDR3 is made up of 15 amino acids. Germline V lookup: CDR1 SGHAT, CDR2 FQNNGV. Trimming removed 0 bases at V and 2 bases at J, with 10 bases between. This CDR3 reads CASSLEAGPNYGYTF. The DNA for the CDR3 is TGTGCCAGCAGCTTAGAGGCAGGCCCCAACTATGGCTACACCTTC.

The V gene is TRBV9, the J gene TRBJ1-2, with D perhaps TRBD1 (5 bases). CDR1 and CDR2 from the germline V gene are SGDLS and YYNGEE. Trimming left V 3 bases short and J 2 bases short, with 14 bases between. The CDR3 contains 15 residues. CDR3 sequence: CASSANYRKNYGYTF. In DNA form, the CDR3 reads TGTGCCAGCAGCGCCAATTACAGGAAAAACTATGGCTACACCTTC.

This clonotype has a count of ten or more. The rearrangement uses TRBV4-3 and TRBJ2-3, with D maybe TRBD2 (6 bases). Trimming shortened V by 1 base and J by 5 bases, and 19 bases separated the two germline ends. This CDR3 spans 17 amino acids. Germline CDR1 LGHNA, CDR2 YSLEER. CDR3 coding DNA: TGCGCCAGCAGCCAAGCAGGTGGAGGGTTTGATTTAGATACGCAGTATTTT. Encoded protein: CASSQAGGGFDLDTQYF.

In its sample, this clonotype was seen a few times. The CDR3 DNA sequence: TGTGCCAGCAGCTTAGGATATAGCGGGGGAAGCACAGATACGCAGTATTTT. Amino acid sequence: CASSLGYSGGSTDTQYF. The chain combines TRBV7-2 with TRBJ2-3, with 9 positions matching TRBD2. Germline trimming cut 1 base from V and 0 bases from J; bases unmatched to any gene: 5. Germline CDR1 reads SGHTA; CDR2 reads FQGNSA. The CDR3 covers 17 residues.

The chain uses TRBV12-3 or TRBV12-4 and TRBJ1-5; D might be TRBD1 (6 bases). The germline V and J ends were trimmed by 3 bases and 1 base, with 19 bases remaining between them. The CDR3 length is 18 residues. This chain's CDR3 is CASSLGHGASLSNQPQHF. The CDR3 DNA is TGTGCCAGCAGTTTGGGACACGGAGCCTCTTTAAGCAATCAGCCCCAGCATTTT.

This clonotype was counted ten times or more. J is TRBJ1-1 and V is TRBV6-2 or TRBV6-3; D is unresolved. Trimming left V 7 bases short and J 4 bases short, with 13 bases between. The germline CDR1 and CDR2 sequences are MNHEY and SVGEGT. This CDR3 is 13 amino acids long. The CDR3 sequence is CASTMAPSTEAFF. CDR3 bases: TGTGCCAGCACCATGGCCCCGAGCACTGAAGCTTTCTTT.